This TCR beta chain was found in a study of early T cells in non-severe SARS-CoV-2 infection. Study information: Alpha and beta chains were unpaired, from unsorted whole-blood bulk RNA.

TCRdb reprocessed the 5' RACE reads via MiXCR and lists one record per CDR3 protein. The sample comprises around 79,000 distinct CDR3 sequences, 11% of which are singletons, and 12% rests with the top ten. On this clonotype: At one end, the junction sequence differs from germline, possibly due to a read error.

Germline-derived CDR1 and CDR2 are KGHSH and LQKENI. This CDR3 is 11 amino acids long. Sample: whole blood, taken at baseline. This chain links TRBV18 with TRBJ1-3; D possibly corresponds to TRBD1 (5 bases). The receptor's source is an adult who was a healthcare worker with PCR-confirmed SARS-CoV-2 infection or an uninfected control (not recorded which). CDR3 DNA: TGTGCCAGCTCGGGACGGGGGGACCAACATTTT. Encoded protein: CASSGRGDQHF.